Below, one T cell receptor (beta chain) is given with its context. What it recognizes is unknown. This sample is part of a study of blood T cells in healthy people across ages. Isolation recovered at least 6.5 million PBMCs from every sample. Combining a sample-barcoded 5' primer with a J-beta primer mix, a second PCR ran for about 6 to 12 cycles. TCRdb re-called the 5' RACE reads through MiXCR, storing one row per CDR3 protein. The table includes 550,000 to 600,000 distinct CDR3 sequences, more than 45% detected once. Findings and caveats of the study: Age advanced and TCR beta diversity per million T cells fell, roughly linearly. CMV status of donors was not determined, possibly confounding expanded clonotype changes. The study found TCR beta diversity correlated strongly with naive T cell percentage.

Germline CDR1 and CDR2: LGHDT and YNNKEL (reference sequence). The CDR3 runs 12 residues. V gave up 8 bases and J gave up 2 bases, with 10 bases separating them. The chain combines TRBV3-1 with TRBJ2-7; D might be TRBD2 (5 bases). The clonotype was recovered from a man older than 75 in good health. The sequenced sample consisted of blood. The DNA for the CDR3 is TGTGCCAGCGAGGGATATCCCTACGAGCAGTACTTC. Encoded protein: CASEGYPYEQYF.